Detailed here is one T cell receptor beta chain. Trimming took 6 bases from V and 9 from J, leaving 21 bases between them. CDR1 is MNHEY and CDR2 is SMNVEV in the germline V gene (reference sequence). This CDR3 region has 15 residues. How the authors handled the data: Junction-only sequences without quality scores came from ImmunoSEQ, so filtering differed. The data were produced by immunoSEQ multiplex PCR, yet TCRdb's version contains in-frame clones alone and is incomplete. Clone size and V and J calls were adopted from that table, with D and trimming inferred from the DNA. This table holds around 600,000 clones, 85% to 95% found once. These data come from a study of shared clonotypes between healthy human individuals. Study as a whole: Three CD4 naive, three CD4 memory, two CD8 naive and one CD8 memory plate were used per donor.

Naive CD8 cells lacked CD45RO, underwent positive selection for CCR7 and left out terminally differentiated effector memory CD45RA+ cells. All participating donors were Caucasian adults from Nashville, Tennessee. The V call is TRBV27, the J call TRBJ2-1, with D perhaps TRBD2 (5 bases). The receptor was isolated from a woman aged 25 to 45 in good health. The sequencing sample was made of naive CD8+ T cells sorted from blood. The CDR3, as DNA: TGTGCCAGCAGCCTCGCGCTTCCGGGATTGACTGAGCAGTTCTTC. This gives the protein CASSLALPGLTEQFF.